The 8 T cell receptor beta chains listed next were all sequenced from one sample in a study of CD8+ T cells in alopecia areata (dated by TCRdb to between 2018 and 2020). Library creation used the immunoSEQ multiplex PCR assay. To provide template for TCR sequencing, every sample had RNA extracted and reverse transcribed into cDNA. TCRdb retrieved this table from immuneACCESS and kept in-frame rearrangements only. Not all clones are present; in checked studies, unresolved V genes account for under half, and no reason is known for the remainder. The sample includes about 150,000 clones, with 62% observed a single time. 35% to 40% of the sample is held by the ten biggest clonotypes. Sequences were obtained from CD8+ T cells sorted from blood. Every receptor here comes from a human donor in good health.

This clone was observed a few times. The chain uses TRBV7-9 and TRBJ2-2; possible D gene TRBD2, 5 bases. The V and J ends lost 7 bases and 3 bases respectively, with 12 bases between them. Germline V gene lookup returns CDR1 SEHNR and CDR2 FQNEAQ (reference sequence). The CDR3 consists of 14 residues. This CDR3 reads CASTGDLDTGELFF. The CDR3 bases are TGTGCCAGCACCGGGGATTTAGACACCGGGGAGCTGTTTTTT.

The chain joins TRBV29-1 to TRBJ2-1; D not resolved. The V and J ends lost 4 bases and 5 bases respectively, with 6 bases between them. The CDR3 sequence is 11 residues long. In germline, CDR1 is SQVTM, CDR2 ANQGSEA. The CDR3 DNA reads as TGCAGCGTTGTTGAAGACAATGAGCAGTTCTTC. It is translated as CSVVEDNEQFF.

The chain couples TRBV30 to TRBJ2-1; D gene unclear. The CDR3 is made up of 14 amino acids. Germline V gives CDR1 GTSNPN, CDR2 SVGIG (reference sequence). Trimming took 0 bases from V and 7 from J, leaving 13 bases between them. This chain's CDR3 is CAWSVQDEVNEQFF. CDR3 in DNA: TGTGCCTGGAGTGTACAAGACGAGGTGAATGAGCAGTTCTTC.

As regards this clone: Since a much larger clone is just one base distant, this may be a read error. The J gene is TRBJ2-1, the V gene TRBV16, with TRBD2 matching 8 bases. This CDR3 comprises 15 residues. Looked up from germline, CDR1 is KGHSY and CDR2 is FQNENV. Trimming took 5 bases from V and 5 from J; bases not matched to a gene: 8. CDR3 sequence reads: CASSLGGRPHNEQFF. Written as DNA, the CDR3 is TGTGCCAGCAGCTTGGGCGGGAGGCCTCACAATGAGCAGTTCTTC.

This clone was detected only once. This chain uses TRBV11-2 with TRBJ2-7; D is unresolved. Per germline, CDR1 SGHAT and CDR2 FQNNGV. The germline V and J ends were trimmed by 10 bases and 3 bases, with 16 bases remaining between them. The CDR3 covers 13 residues. CDR3 protein: CATSTADGYEQYF. CDR3 in DNA: TGTGCCACCAGTACCGCGGACGGCTACGAGCAGTACTTC.

This rearrangement joins TRBV28 to TRBJ2-7, with D tentatively TRBD1 or TRBD2 (5 bases each). The CDR3 consists of 14 residues. V shed 6 bases and J shed 0 bases, with 12 bases lying between them. The germline gives CDR1 MDHEN, CDR2 SYDVKM. The CDR3 nucleotides read TGTGCCAGCAGGGCAGGGAGCGGCTCCTACGAGCAGTACTTC. Translation gives CASRAGSGSYEQYF.

The V gene is TRBV5-1, the J gene TRBJ2-1; 10 bases line up with TRBD2. V was pared by 4 bases and J by 0 bases, with 4 bases of the junction left unmatched. The CDR3 has 16 residues. CDR1 is SGHRS, CDR2 YFSETQ, per germline. The DNA of the CDR3 is TGCGCCAGCAGCCCTTTAGCGGGGGGCTCCTACAATGAGCAGTTCTTC. It translates to CASSPLAGGSYNEQFF.

The chain is built from TRBV2 and TRBJ2-7; weak D call: TRBD2 (6 bases). V dropped 6 bases and J dropped 2 bases, with 17 bases sitting between them. Per the germline V gene, CDR1 is SNHLY and CDR2 is FYNNEI. This CDR3 has 15 amino acids. This CDR3 is CASSGGHLGTYEQYF. Here the CDR3 DNA reads TGTGCCAGCAGCGGAGGGCACCTGGGAACCTACGAGCAGTACTTC.